A single sample gave rise to the 3 T cell receptor beta chains below, sequenced in a study of PD-L1 blockade in urothelial cancer. The time point was: peripheral blood 6 weeks after treatment start. Profiling relied on immunoSEQ multiplex PCR, and the TCRdb table lists in-frame clones only, not all of them. This table holds tens of thousands of clones, roughly 80% found once. This sample comprised PBMCs, obtained around atezolizumab (anti-PD-L1) treatment. The receptors derive from a man between 65 and 85 years old with urothelial cancer.

V and J are TRBV2 and TRBJ2-2; 15 bases line up with TRBD2. The CDR3 is 17 amino acids. Trimming at V came to 8 bases and at J to 5 bases, leaving 9 bases not matched to a gene. CDR1 and CDR2 (germline): SNHLY, FYNNEI. Here the CDR3 reads CASGGGLAGGRTGELFF. Here the CDR3 DNA reads TGTGCCAGCGGGGGGGGACTAGCGGGAGGAAGGACCGGGGAGCTGTTTTTT.

The chain joins TRBV19 to TRBJ2-2; D gene uncertain. CDR1 is LNHDA, CDR2 SQIVND, per germline (reference sequence). Trimming stripped 2 bases from V and 4 bases from J, with 11 bases between. CDR3 size: 15 residues. CDR3 nucleotide sequence: TGTGCCAGTAGTATATTCGGAGTAAGCACCGGGGAGCTGTTTTTT. Translation gives CASSIFGVSTGELFF.

The chain is built from TRBV5-4 and TRBJ2-1; TRBD2 matches at 9 bases. With V trimmed by 1 base and J by 4 bases, 3 bases remained unmatched. CDR1 SGHNT and CDR2 YYREEE come from the germline V gene (reference sequence). The CDR3 is 15 residues long. In DNA, the CDR3 is TGTGCCAGCAGCTTGTCTAGCGGGACTTACAATGAGCAGTTCTTC. As protein: CASSLSSGTYNEQFF.